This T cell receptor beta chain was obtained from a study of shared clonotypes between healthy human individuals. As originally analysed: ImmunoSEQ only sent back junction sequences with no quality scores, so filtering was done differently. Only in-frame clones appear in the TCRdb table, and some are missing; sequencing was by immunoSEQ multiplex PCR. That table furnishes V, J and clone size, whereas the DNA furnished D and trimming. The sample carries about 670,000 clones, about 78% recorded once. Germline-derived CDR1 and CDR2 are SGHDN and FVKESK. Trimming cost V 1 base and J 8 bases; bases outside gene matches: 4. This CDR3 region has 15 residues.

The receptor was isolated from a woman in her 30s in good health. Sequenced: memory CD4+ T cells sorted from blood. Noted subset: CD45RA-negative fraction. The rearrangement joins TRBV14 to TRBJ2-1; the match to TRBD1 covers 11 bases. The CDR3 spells CASSQGTGGFDEQFF. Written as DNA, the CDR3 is TGTGCCAGCAGCCAAGGGACAGGGGGCTTCGATGAGCAGTTCTTC.